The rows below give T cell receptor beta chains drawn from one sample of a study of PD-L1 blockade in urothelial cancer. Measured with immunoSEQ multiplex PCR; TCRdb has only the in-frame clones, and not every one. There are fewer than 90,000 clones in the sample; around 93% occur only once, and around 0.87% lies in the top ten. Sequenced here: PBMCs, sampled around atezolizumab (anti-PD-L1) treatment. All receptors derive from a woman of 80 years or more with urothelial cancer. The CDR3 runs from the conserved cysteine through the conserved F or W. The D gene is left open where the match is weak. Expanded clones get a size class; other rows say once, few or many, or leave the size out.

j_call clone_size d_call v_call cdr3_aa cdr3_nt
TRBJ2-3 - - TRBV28 CASRPSGTDTQYF TGTGCCAGCAGGCCTAGCGGCACAGATACGCAGTATTTT
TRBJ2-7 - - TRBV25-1 CASSESGGYEQYF TGTGCCAGCAGTGAAAGCGGCGGCTACGAGCAGTACTTC
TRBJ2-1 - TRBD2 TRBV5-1 CASSLGLAGGPSNEQFF TGCGCCAGCAGCCTGGGACTAGCGGGAGGACCCAGCAATGAGCAGTTCTTC
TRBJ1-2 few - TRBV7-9 CASSLSTSGYTF TGTGCCAGCAGCTTAAGTACGAGTGGCTACACCTTC
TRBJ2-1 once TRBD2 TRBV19 CASSIGPPGASGNDEQFF TGTGCCAGTAGTATAGGCCCCCCGGGGGCTAGCGGGAACGATGAGCAGTTCTTC
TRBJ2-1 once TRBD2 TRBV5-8 CASSPGEAGGVVNEQFF TGTGCCAGCAGCCCCGGGGAGGCGGGAGGAGTGGTCAATGAGCAGTTCTTC
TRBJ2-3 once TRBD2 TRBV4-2 CASSQTGGTSGTDTQYF TGTGCCAGCAGCCAGACAGGAGGGACTAGCGGCACAGATACGCAGTATTTT
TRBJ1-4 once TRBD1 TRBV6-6 CASSGTGEEKLFF TGTGCCAGCAGCGGGACAGGGGAGGAAAAACTGTTTTTT
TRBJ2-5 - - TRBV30 CAWSDKETQYF TGTGCCTGGAGTGACAAAGAGACCCAGTACTTC
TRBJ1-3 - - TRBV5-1 CASSLEGSGNTIYF TGCGCCAGCAGCTTGGAGGGGTCAGGAAACACCATATATTTT
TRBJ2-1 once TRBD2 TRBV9 CASSASDAGGSGVEQFF TGTGCCAGCAGTGCCAGTGATGCGGGAGGGTCTGGGGTTGAGCAGTTCTTC
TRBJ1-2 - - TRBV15 CATSRGGRGYTF TGTGCCACCAGCAGAGGGGGGCGAGGCTACACCTTC
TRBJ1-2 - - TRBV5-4 CASSLARDSMGYTF TGTGCCAGCAGCTTGGCCAGGGACTCTATGGGCTACACCTTC
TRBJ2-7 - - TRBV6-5 CASSSAGWYEQYF TGTGCCAGCAGCTCGGCAGGGTGGTACGAGCAGTACTTC
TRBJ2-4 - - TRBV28 CASSPKGLAIIQYF TGTGCCAGCAGCCCAAAGGGGTTGGCAATCATTCAGTACTTC
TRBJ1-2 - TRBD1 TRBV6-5 CASSSPGQGVGGYTF TGTGCCAGCAGTTCGCCGGGACAGGGTGTGGGGGGCTACACCTTC
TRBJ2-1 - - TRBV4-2 CASSQGAPGYNEQFF TGTGCCAGCAGCCAAGGAGCCCCTGGCTACAATGAGCAGTTCTTC
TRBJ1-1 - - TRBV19 CASSITGTTEAFF TGTGCCAGTAGTATCACAGGAACCACTGAAGCTTTCTTT
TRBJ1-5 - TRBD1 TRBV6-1 CASSGGQGSQPQHF TGTGCCAGCAGTGGAGGACAGGGGTCCCAGCCCCAGCATTTT
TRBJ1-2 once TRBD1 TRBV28 CASSSYPGQGVNGYTF TGTGCCAGCAGCTCTTACCCGGGACAGGGCGTTAATGGCTACACCTTC
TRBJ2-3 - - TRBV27 CASSLWGEVADTQYF TGTGCCAGCAGTTTATGGGGGGAGGTGGCAGATACGCAGTATTTT
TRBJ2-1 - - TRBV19 CASSIGGRGALSYNEQFF TGTGCCAGTAGTATAGGAGGCAGGGGAGCCCTTTCCTACAATGAGCAGTTCTTC
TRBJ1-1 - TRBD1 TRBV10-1 CASSLTGGTEAFF TGCGCCAGCAGTTTGACAGGGGGCACTGAAGCTTTCTTT
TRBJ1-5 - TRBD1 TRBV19 CASSQTGGSQPQHF TGTGCCAGTAGCCAAACAGGGGGATCTCAGCCCCAGCATTTT
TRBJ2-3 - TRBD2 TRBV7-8 CASGSFSGFGDTQYF TGTGCCAGCGGGTCCTTTAGCGGGTTCGGGGATACGCAGTATTTT
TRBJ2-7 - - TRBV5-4 CASSPRTDLGEQYF TGTGCCAGCAGCCCCCGGACAGACCTTGGTGAGCAGTACTTC
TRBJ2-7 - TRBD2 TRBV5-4 CASSAGLAGSYEQYF TGTGCCAGCAGCGCGGGACTAGCGGGATCCTACGAGCAGTACTTC
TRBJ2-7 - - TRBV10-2 CASSYGGSSSYEQYF TGCGCCAGCAGTTACGGGGGATCCAGCTCCTACGAGCAGTACTTC
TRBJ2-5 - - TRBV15 CATSRDPGQETQYF TGTGCCACCAGCAGAGATCCCGGTCAAGAGACCCAGTACTTC
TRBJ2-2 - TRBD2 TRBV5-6 CASSRRGVGNTGELFF TGTGCCAGCAGCCGCCGGGGGGTCGGTAACACCGGGGAGCTGTTTTTT
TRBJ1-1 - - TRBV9 CASSVDQLNTEAFF TGTGCCAGCAGCGTAGACCAGTTGAACACTGAAGCTTTCTTT
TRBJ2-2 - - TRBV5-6 CASSLGDSGELFF TGTGCCAGCAGCTTAGGCGACTCCGGGGAGCTGTTTTTT
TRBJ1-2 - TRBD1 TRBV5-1 CASSLEGGRSYGYTF TGCGCCAGCAGCTTGGAAGGGGGCCGGAGCTATGGCTACACCTTC
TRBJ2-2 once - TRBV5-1 CASGGRPNTGELFF TGCGCCAGCGGGGGGAGACCGAACACCGGGGAGCTGTTTTTT
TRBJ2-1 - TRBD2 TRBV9 CASSPNLGLAGEGEQFF TGTGCCAGCAGCCCAAACCTGGGACTAGCGGGAGAAGGTGAGCAGTTCTTC
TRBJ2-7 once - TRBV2 CASIGGRGGREQYF TGTGCCAGCATAGGGGGGCGAGGGGGCCGCGAGCAGTACTTC
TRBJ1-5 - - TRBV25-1 CASSNGASAQHF TGTGCCAGCAGTAATGGGGCCTCGGCCCAGCATTTT
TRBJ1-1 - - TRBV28 CASSLNRVGAFF TGTGCCAGCAGTTTAAACAGGGTTGGGGCTTTCTTT
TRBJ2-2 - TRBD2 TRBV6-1 CASRLAGGVTGELFF TGTGCCAGCAGACTAGCGGGAGGTGTCACCGGGGAGCTGTTTTTT
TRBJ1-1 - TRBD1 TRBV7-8 CASSPNTGGLNTEAFF TGTGCCAGCAGCCCTAATACAGGGGGACTGAACACTGAAGCTTTCTTT
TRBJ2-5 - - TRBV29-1 CSVEAGEETQYF TGCAGCGTTGAAGCGGGAGAAGAGACCCAGTACTTC
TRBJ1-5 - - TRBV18 CASSPRPPGDSNQPQHF TGTGCCAGCTCACCACGCCCTCCCGGAGATAGCAATCAGCCCCAGCATTTT
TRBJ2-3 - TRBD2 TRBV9 CASSKRTSGSREDTQYF TGTGCCAGCAGCAAACGGACTAGCGGGAGTAGGGAAGATACGCAGTATTTT
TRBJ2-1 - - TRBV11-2 CASSLEARRINEQFF TGTGCCAGCAGCTTAGAAGCGCGGAGGATTAATGAGCAGTTCTTC
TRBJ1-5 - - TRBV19 CASRKGEGRENQPQHF TGTGCCAGTAGAAAGGGGGAGGGGCGGGAGAATCAGCCCCAGCATTTT